The 5 T cell receptor beta chains reported below all come from one sample, sequenced in a study of blood T cell repertoires in COVID-19. Clones were read by immunoSEQ multiplex PCR, and TCRdb kept only the in-frame ones, dropping some. The data hold roughly 400,000 clones, with approximately 90% observed a single time. Sequenced: PBMCs or T cells enriched from blood (not recorded which). Every receptor here comes from a woman aged 18-29 years who had been exposed to COVID-19.

The rearrangement links TRBV3-1 (or the pseudogene TRBV3-2) to TRBJ2-2; TRBD1 aligns across 8 bases. The CDR3 spans 18 residues. Germline assignment: CDR1 LGHDT and CDR2 YNNKEL (reference sequence). The junction had 11 bases not matched to a gene; V was cut back by 1 base and J by 4 bases. CDR3 bases: TGTGCCAGCAGCCAAGGACCCGGGCAGGGGGCGACCACCGGGGAGCTGTTTTTT. Translation gives CASSQGPGQGATTGELFF.

The genes are TRBV18 and TRBJ1-6, with a weak D call TRBD1 (6 bases). CDR3 length: 15 residues. CDR1 KGHSH and CDR2 LQKENI come from the germline V gene. The ends were cut back, 3 bases at V and 10 bases at J, with 16 bases in the middle. The CDR3 protein is CASSPPGHSSSPLHF. CDR3 bases: TGTGCCAGCTCACCGCCGGGACACTCGTCCTCACCCCTCCACTTT.

Here the CDR3 reads CASSFSRDSYNSPLHF. The CDR3 DNA is TGCGCCAGCAGCTTTTCCCGGGACAGCTATAATTCACCCCTCCACTTT. J is TRBJ1-6 and V is TRBV5-1; TRBD1 matches 7 bases. This CDR3 is 16 amino acids long. The V gene end was trimmed by 2 bases and the J gene end by 3 bases; junction bases not matched to a gene: 5. In germline, CDR1 is SGHRS, CDR2 YFSETQ.

This clone was recorded only once. The genes are TRBV19 and TRBJ1-5, with a tentative D call TRBD1 (5 bases). V was trimmed by 4 bases and J by 7 bases, leaving 11 bases between them. Germline loops: CDR1 LNHDA, CDR2 SQIVND (reference sequence). This CDR3 has 13 residues. DNA for the CDR3: TGTGCCAGTAGTAATACAGGCGGACAGCCCCAGCATTTT. This encodes CASSNTGGQPQHF.

This chain joins TRBV10-1 and TRBJ2-7, with 9 bases fitting TRBD2. Per the germline V gene, CDR1 is WNHNN and CDR2 is SYGVQD (reference sequence). The CDR3 covers 15 residues. V was clipped by 3 bases and J by 2 bases; unmatched bases: 5. CDR3 sequence: CASSESLAGPYEQYF. The CDR3, as DNA: TGCGCCAGCAGTGAATCCCTAGCGGGGCCCTACGAGCAGTACTTC.